Each of the 15 T cell receptor beta chains below was sequenced from the same sample in a study of cytomegalovirus exposure and HLA in healthy donors. The PCR used 60 Vbeta and 13 Jbeta primers. The repertoire was sequenced with immunoSEQ multiplex PCR; TCRdb's copy has only in-frame clones and lacks some. The repertoire holds around 180,000 clones, with 80% as singletons. Sequencing was done on a sample of PBMCs. The receptors were gathered from a man younger than 45 in good health and CMV-seropositive.

The CDR3 bases are TGTGCCAGCAGCCCGGGCGGGAGCTCCTACGAGCAGTACTTC. It yields the protein CASSPGGSSYEQYF. The rearrangement links TRBV7-9 to TRBJ2-7, with 7 bases identical to TRBD2. Trimming removed 5 bases from V and 0 bases from J; junction bases left unmatched: 4. Germline CDR1 reads SEHNR; CDR2 reads FQNEAQ (reference sequence). This CDR3 has 14 residues.

The CDR3 loop reads CASSILGGRNTGELFF. CDR3 DNA: TGTGCCAGCAGCATACTAGGCGGTAGGAACACCGGGGAGCTGTTTTTT. V gene TRBV5-4 combines with J gene TRBJ2-2; maybe TRBD2 (5 bases). CDR1 and CDR2 (germline): SGHNT, YYREEE (reference sequence). The CDR3 is 16 residues long. The V gene lost 4 bases and the J gene lost 1 base, with 14 bases spanning the gap.

The chain recombines TRBV18 with TRBJ2-7, with 9 positions matching TRBD1. V trimming: 1 base; J trimming: 3 bases; junction bases outside the gene matches: 4. The CDR3 totals 15 residues. CDR1 KGHSH and CDR2 LQKENI come from the germline V gene. The CDR3 reads CASSPQTGQGYEQYF. CDR3 bases: TGTGCCAGCTCACCACAGACGGGACAGGGCTACGAGCAGTACTTC.

On this clone itself: One end of the junction is discordant with germline, which a read error may explain. The chain joins TRBV7-9 to TRBJ1-4; tentatively, D is TRBD1 (6 bases). Germline V gene sequence: CDR1 SEHNR, CDR2 FQNEAQ (reference sequence). The CDR3 consists of 14 residues. The CDR3 here is CSSSWLGQNEKLFF. For the CDR3, the DNA is TGTTCCAGCAGCTGGCTCGGACAGAATGAAAAACTGTTTTTT.

The chain links TRBV11-2 to TRBJ1-2; no firm D call. The length of the CDR3 is 12 residues. Germline assignment: CDR1 SGHAT and CDR2 FQNNGV. Trimming took off 3 bases at V and 7 bases at J, with 9 bases between the two ends. The CDR3 DNA sequence: TGTGCCAGCAGCTTTCCCCCGAGTGGCTACACCTTC. Translation: CASSFPPSGYTF.

With respect to this clone: Additional DNA sequences in this sample encode the identical CDR3. V usage is TRBV15 and J usage is TRBJ1-5; D perhaps matches TRBD1 (5 bases). Per the germline V gene, CDR1 is LNHNV and CDR2 is YYDKDF (reference sequence). CDR3 length equals 15 residues. The V end was cut by 0 bases, the J end by 0 bases, with 6 bases between. The CDR3 nucleotides are TGTGCCACCAGCAGAGATAGGGGTAGCAATCAGCCCCAGCATTTT. Amino acid sequence: CATSRDRGSNQPQHF.

V and J are TRBV7-2 and TRBJ1-2; D is undetermined. This CDR3 region has 15 residues. V was trimmed by 0 bases and J by 1 base, leaving 9 bases between them. Germline V gives CDR1 SGHTA, CDR2 FQGNSA. Here the CDR3 DNA reads TGTGCCAGCAGCTTAGCTGGAGGCAGTAACTATGGCTACACCTTC. Its translation: CASSLAGGSNYGYTF.

V and J are TRBV27 and TRBJ2-3, with 7 bases lining up with TRBD2. V was clipped by 4 bases and J by 3 bases; unmatched bases: 7. The CDR3 is 15 amino acids. In germline, CDR1 is MNHEY, CDR2 SMNVEV (reference sequence). The CDR3 reads CASSWAGDSTDTQYF. The CDR3 region has the DNA TGTGCCAGCAGTTGGGCGGGGGACTCAACAGATACGCAGTATTTT.

The chain uses TRBV5-4 and TRBJ1-1; weak D call: TRBD1 (5 bases). This CDR3 has 19 amino acids. Germline CDR1 is SGHNT and CDR2 is YYREEE (reference sequence). V lost 0 bases, J lost 0 bases, and 21 bases lay in between. CDR3 nucleotide sequence: TGTGCCAGCAGCTTGGAGGCCCCCCGGGGGTGGACCATGAACACTGAAGCTTTCTTT. Amino acids: CASSLEAPRGWTMNTEAFF.

This chain joins TRBV7-3 and TRBJ2-1, with 14 bases fitting TRBD2. This CDR3 is 16 amino acids long. Germline CDR1 reads SGHTA; CDR2 reads FQGTGA. With 0 bases clipped from V and 8 bases from J, the junction kept 3 bases outside the gene matches. CDR3 loop: CASSLTGTSGSYEQFF. CDR3 sequence (DNA): TGTGCCAGCAGCTTAACCGGGACTAGCGGGAGCTATGAGCAGTTCTTC.

This chain links TRBV27 with TRBJ1-2, with D possibly being TRBD1 (6 bases). CDR3 length: 17 residues. Germline CDR1 is MNHEY and CDR2 is SMNVEV (reference sequence). Deletions cut 3 bases from V and 5 bases from J, with 22 bases between. The CDR3 is CASSFTGGQALEYGYTF. DNA of the CDR3: TGTGCCAGCAGTTTTACGGGGGGCCAGGCGCTGGAGTATGGCTACACCTTC.

The V call is TRBV11-2, the J call TRBJ1-6; no firm D call. The V gene's germline CDR1 is SGHAT and CDR2 FQNNGV. The CDR3 has 16 residues. Trimming left V 3 bases short and J 0 bases short, with 9 bases between. The CDR3 reads CASSLSPSSYNSPLHF. The CDR3, as DNA: TGTGCCAGCAGCTTGAGCCCGAGCTCCTATAATTCACCCCTCCACTTT.

The chain couples TRBV27 to TRBJ1-1; the match to TRBD1 covers 8 bases. Per the germline V gene, CDR1 is MNHEY and CDR2 is SMNVEV (reference sequence). This CDR3 has 17 residues. V trimming: 7 bases; J trimming: 0 bases; junction bases outside the gene matches: 13. In nucleotides, the CDR3 is TGTGCCAGCATACCAGGGGGCAGTGTGTGGATGAACACTGAAGCTTTCTTT. Residues: CASIPGGSVWMNTEAFF.

The rearrangement uses TRBV29-1 and TRBJ2-1; D may be TRBD2 (6 bases). Trimming removed 6 bases at V and 4 bases at J, with 16 bases between. This CDR3 is 14 amino acids long. Germline assignment: CDR1 SQVTM and CDR2 ANQGSEA. The CDR3 sequence is CSVAPWDSYNEQFF. CDR3 bases: TGCAGCGTGGCACCTTGGGACTCATACAATGAGCAGTTCTTC.

This clone was detected once. The chain employs TRBV19 and TRBJ1-2; D is perhaps TRBD1 (5 bases). Looked up from germline, CDR1 is LNHDA and CDR2 is SQIVND (reference sequence). This CDR3 comprises 13 residues. V lost 3 bases, J lost 8 bases, and 13 bases lay in between. The CDR3 here is CASSIGPAGGYTF. The DNA for the CDR3 is TGTGCCAGTAGTATCGGCCCCGCAGGGGGCTACACCTTC.